This T cell receptor (beta chain) emerged from a study of identifying expanded T cells in peripheral blood. Study-level points and caveats: Technical replicates showed about 1.2 changed clones; roughly two weeks about 16.4; four weeks 19. Clone count variance between approximately two-week samples rose with total template count.

The table lists this clone with a count of one. Its antigen is unknown. Sequencing was performed with immunoSEQ multiplex PCR; in TCRdb, only in-frame clones are kept and a portion is missing. The sample includes more than 95,000 clones, approximately 80% seen only once; the top ten take 2.5% to 3.5%. No infections or other immune events were documented during collection. The sequenced sample consisted of blood. The sequence was obtained from a person aged 18-69 years in good health.

CDR3 amino acids: CARPLETQYF. The DNA for the CDR3 is TGCGCCAGACCTTTGGAGACCCAGTACTTC. The chain recombines TRBV23-1 with TRBJ2-5, with D hard to call. TRBV23-1 is an ORF, and what it does is uncertain. CDR3 length: 10 amino acids. Trimming took off 9 bases at V and 5 bases at J, with 7 bases between the two ends.